The following is a T cell receptor beta chain sequence with its context. Its antigen is not known. A read error may account for a junction end that differs from germline. This sample is part of a study of blood T cells in healthy people across ages. Study findings and constraints: Diversity was higher, and naive CD4+ cells more numerous, in long-lived donors than in aged donors. Strong correlation existed between TCR beta diversity and naive T cell percentage. It was not known whether donors were CMV positive (a possible confounder of expanded clonotype changes).

A second PCR of about 7 to 12 cycles used a sample-barcoded 5' primer and a J-beta primer mix. TCRdb reanalysed the 5' RACE reads using MiXCR and keeps one entry per CDR3 protein. The profile shows about a million distinct CDR3 sequences, roughly two fifths of them singletons. This CDR3 spans 20 amino acids. In germline, CDR1 is SGHRS, CDR2 YFSETQ. Total RNA extraction produced at least 5.5 micrograms (per sample) for the study. The receptor was isolated from a man aged 18 to 29 in good health. The sequencing sample was made of blood. The V and J genes are TRBV5-1 and TRBJ2-6; TRBD1 aligns across 7 bases. The CDR3 nucleotides are TGCGCCAGCAGCTTGTGGTTCGACAGGGCCCCTTTCGTGGGGGCCAACGTCTTGACTTTC. Amino acids: CASSLWFDRAPFVGANVLTF.